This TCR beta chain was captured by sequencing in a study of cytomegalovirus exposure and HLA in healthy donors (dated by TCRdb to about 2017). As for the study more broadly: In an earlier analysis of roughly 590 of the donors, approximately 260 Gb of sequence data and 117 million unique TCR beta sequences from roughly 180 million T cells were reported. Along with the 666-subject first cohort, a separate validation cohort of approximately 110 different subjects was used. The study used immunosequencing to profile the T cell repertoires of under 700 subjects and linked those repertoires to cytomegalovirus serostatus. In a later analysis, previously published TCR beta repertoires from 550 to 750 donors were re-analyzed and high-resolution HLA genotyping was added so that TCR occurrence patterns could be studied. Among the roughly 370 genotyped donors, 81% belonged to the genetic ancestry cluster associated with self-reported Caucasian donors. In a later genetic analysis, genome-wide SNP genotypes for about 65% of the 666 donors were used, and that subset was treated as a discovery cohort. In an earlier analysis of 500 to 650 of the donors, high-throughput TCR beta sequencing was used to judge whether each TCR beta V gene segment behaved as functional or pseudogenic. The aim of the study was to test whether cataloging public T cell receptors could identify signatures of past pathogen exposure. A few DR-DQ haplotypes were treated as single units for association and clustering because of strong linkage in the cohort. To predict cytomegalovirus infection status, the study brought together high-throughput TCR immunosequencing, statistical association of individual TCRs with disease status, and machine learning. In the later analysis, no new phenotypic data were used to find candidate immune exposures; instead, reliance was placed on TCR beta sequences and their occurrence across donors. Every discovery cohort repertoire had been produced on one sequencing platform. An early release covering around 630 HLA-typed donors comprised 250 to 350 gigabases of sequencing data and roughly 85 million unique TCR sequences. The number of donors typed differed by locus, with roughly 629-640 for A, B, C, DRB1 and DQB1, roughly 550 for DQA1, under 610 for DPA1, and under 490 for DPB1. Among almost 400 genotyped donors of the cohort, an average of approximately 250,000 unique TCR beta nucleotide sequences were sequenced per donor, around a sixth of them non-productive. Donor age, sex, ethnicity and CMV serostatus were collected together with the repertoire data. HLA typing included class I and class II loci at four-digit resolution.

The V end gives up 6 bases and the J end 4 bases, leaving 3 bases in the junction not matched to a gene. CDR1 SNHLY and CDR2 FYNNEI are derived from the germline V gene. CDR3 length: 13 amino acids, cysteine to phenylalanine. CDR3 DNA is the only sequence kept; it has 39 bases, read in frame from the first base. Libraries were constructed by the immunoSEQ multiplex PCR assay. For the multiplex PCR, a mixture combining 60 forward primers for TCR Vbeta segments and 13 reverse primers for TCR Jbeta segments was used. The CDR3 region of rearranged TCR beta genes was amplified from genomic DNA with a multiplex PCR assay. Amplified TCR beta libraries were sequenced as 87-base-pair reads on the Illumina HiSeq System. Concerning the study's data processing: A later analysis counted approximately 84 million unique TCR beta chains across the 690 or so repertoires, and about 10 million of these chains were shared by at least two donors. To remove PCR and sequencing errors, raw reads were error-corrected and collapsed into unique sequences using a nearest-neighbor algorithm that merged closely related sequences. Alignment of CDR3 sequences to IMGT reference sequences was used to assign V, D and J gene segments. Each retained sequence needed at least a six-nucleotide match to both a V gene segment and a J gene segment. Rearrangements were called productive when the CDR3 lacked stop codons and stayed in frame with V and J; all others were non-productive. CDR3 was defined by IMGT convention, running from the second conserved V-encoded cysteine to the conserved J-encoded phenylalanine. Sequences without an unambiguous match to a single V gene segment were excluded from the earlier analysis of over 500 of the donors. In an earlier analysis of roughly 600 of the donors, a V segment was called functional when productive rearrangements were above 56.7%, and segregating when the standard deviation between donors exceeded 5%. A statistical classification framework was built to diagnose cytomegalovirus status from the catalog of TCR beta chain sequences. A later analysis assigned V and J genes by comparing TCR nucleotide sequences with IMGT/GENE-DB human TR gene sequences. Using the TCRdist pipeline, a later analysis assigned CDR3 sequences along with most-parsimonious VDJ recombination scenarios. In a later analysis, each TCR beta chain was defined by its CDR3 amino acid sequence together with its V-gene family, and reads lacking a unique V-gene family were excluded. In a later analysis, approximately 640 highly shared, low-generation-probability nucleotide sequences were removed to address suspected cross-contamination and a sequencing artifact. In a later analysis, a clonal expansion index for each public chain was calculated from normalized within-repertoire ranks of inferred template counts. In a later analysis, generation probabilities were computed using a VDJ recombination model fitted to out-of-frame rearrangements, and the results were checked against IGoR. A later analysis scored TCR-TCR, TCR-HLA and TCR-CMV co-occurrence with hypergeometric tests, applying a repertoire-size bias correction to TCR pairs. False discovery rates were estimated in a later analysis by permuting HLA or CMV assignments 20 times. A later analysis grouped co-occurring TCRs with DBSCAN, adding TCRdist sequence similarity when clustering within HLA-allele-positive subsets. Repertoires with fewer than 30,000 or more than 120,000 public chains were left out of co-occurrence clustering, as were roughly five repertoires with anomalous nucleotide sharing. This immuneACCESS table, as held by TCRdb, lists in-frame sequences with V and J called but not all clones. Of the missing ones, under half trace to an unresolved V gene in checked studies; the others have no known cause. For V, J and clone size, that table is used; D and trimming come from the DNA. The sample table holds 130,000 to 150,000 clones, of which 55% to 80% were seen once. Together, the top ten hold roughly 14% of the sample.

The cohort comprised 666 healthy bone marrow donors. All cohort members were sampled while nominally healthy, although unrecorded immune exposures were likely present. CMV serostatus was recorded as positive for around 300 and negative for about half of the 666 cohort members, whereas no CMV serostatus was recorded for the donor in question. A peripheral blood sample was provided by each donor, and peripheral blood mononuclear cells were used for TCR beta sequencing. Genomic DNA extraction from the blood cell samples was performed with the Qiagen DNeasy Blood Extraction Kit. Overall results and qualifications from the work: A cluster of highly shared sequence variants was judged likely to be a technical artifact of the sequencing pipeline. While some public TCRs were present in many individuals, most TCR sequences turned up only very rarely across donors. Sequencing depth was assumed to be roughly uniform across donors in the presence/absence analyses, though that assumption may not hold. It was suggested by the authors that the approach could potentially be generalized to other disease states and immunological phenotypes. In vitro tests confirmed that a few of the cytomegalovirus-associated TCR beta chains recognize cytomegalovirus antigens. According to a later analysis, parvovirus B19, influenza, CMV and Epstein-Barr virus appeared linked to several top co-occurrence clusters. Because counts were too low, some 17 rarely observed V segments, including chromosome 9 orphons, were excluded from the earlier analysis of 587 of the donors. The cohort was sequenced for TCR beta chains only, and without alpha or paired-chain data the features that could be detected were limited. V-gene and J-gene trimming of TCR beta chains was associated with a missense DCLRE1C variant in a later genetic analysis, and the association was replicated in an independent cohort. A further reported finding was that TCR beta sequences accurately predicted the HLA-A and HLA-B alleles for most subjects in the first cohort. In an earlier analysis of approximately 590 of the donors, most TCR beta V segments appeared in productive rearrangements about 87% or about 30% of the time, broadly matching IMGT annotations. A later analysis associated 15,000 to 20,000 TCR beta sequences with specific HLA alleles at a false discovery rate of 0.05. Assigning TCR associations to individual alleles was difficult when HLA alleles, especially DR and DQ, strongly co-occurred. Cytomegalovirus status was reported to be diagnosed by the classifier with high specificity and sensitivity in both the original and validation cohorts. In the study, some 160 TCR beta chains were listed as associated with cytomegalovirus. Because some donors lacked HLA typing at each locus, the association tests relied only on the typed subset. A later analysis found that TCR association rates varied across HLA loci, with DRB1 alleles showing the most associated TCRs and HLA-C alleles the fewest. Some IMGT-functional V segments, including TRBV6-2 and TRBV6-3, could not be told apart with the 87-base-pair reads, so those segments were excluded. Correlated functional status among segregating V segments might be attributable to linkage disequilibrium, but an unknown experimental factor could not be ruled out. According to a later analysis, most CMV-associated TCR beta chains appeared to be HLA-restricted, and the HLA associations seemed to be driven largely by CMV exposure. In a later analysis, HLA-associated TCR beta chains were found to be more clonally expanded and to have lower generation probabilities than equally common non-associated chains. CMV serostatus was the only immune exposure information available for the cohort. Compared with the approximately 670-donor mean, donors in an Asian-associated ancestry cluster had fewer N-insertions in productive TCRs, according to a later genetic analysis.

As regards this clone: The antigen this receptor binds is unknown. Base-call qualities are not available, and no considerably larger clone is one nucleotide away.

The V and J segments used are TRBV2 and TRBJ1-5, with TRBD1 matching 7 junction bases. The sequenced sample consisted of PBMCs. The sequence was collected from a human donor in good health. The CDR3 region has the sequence CASRVGQNQPQHF. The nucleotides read TGTGCCAGCAGAGTGGGACAGAATCAGCCCCAGCATTTT.